The entry below describes one T cell receptor (beta chain). Its antigen is undetermined. PCR involved 60 Vbeta and 13 Jbeta primers. Original data processing: Later, an analysis found roughly 80 million unique TCR beta chains, and 10 million to 11 million of these were shared. Only in-frame clones appear in the TCRdb table, and some are missing; sequencing was by immunoSEQ multiplex PCR. V and J calls and clone size are copied from that table; D and trimming were computed from the DNA. In the table there are about 120,000 clones, 75% to 85% of which are singletons. This record comes from a study of cytomegalovirus exposure and HLA in healthy donors. Study conclusions and caveats: Judged likely to be a sequencing artifact was a cluster of highly shared sequence variants. With DRB1 most and HLA-C fewest, TCR association rates differed between HLA loci in a later analysis.

Trimming cost V 3 bases and J 3 bases; bases outside gene matches: 3. CDR1 LNHDA and CDR2 SQIVND come from the germline V gene (reference sequence). CDR3 length equals 14 residues. The sequencing input was PBMCs. This receptor was obtained from a female donor in good health and CMV-seropositive. The V call is TRBV19, the J call TRBJ2-5; 8 nucleotides line up with TRBD1. The CDR3 DNA follows: TGTGCCAGTAGTATCCTGGACAGGGAAGAGACCCAGTACTTC. It specifies CASSILDREETQYF.